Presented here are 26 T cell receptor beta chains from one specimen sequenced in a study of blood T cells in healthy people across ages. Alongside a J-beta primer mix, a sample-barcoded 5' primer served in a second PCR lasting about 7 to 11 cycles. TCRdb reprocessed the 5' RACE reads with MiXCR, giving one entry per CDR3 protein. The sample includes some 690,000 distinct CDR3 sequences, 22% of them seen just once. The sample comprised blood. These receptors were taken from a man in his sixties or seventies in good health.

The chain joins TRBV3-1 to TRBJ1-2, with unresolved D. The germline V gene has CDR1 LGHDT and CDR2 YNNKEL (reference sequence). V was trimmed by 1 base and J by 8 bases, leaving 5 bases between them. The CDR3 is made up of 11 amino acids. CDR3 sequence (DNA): TGTGCCAGCAGCCAAGGGCAAGGCTACACCTTC. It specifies CASSQGQGYTF.

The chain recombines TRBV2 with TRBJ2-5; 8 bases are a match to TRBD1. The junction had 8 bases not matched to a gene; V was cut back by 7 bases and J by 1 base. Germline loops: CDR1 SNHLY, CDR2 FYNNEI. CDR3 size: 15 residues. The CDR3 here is CASKPRTGSQETQYF. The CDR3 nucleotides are TGTGCCAGCAAGCCCCGGACAGGGAGCCAAGAGACCCAGTACTTC.

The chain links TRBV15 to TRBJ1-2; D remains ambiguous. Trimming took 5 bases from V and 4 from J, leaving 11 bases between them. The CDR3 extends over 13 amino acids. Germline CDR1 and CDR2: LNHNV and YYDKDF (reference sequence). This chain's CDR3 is CATSLTWAYGYTF. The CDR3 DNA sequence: TGTGCCACCAGCCTTACTTGGGCCTATGGCTACACCTTC.

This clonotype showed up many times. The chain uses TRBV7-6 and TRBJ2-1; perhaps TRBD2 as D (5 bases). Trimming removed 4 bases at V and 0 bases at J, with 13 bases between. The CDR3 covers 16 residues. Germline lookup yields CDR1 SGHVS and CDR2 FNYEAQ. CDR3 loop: CASSSQHGGSYNEQFF. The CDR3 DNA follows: TGTGCCAGCAGCTCCCAGCACGGAGGCTCCTACAATGAGCAGTTCTTC. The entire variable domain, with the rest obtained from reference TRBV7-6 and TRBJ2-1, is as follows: GAGVSQSPRYKVTKRGQDVALRCDPISGHVSLYWYRQALGQGPEFLTYFNYEAQQDKSGLPNDRFSAERPEGSISTLTIQRTEQRDSAMYRCASSSQHGGSYNEQFFGPGTRLTVL.

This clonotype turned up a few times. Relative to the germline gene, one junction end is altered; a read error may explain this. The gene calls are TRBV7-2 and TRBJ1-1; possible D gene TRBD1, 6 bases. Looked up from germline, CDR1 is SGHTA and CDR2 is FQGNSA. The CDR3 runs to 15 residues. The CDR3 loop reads CASSAYRAMNTGAFF. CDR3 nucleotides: TGTGCCAGCAGCGCGTACAGGGCCATGAACACTGGAGCTTTCTTT.

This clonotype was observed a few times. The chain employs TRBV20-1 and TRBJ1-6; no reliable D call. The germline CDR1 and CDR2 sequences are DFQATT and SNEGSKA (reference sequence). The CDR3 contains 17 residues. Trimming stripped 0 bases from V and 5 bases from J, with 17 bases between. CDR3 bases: TGCAGTGCTAGAGATGGGAGATCAACCCCGAATAATTCACCCCTCCACTTT. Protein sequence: CSARDGRSTPNNSPLHF.

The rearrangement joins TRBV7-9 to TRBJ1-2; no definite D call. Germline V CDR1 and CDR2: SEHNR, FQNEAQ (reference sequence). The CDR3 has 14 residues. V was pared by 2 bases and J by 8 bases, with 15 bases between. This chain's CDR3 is CASSLFSVAGGYTF. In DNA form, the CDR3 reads TGTGCCAGCAGCTTATTTTCCGTCGCGGGGGGCTACACCTTC.

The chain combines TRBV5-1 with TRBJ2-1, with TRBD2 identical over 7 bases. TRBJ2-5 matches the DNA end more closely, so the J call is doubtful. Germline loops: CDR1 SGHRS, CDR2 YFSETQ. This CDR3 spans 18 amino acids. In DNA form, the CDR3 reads TGCGCCAGCAGCTCCGAGGTGGGTTTAGCGGGCAAAGGAGAGACCCAGTACTTC. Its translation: CASSSEVGLAGKGETQYF.

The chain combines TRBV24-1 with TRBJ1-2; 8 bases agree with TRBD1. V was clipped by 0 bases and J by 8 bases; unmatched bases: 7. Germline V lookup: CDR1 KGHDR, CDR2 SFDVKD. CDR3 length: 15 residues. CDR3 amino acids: CATSDLTQGAGGYTF. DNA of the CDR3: TGTGCCACCAGTGATTTGACCCAGGGGGCTGGCGGCTACACCTTC.

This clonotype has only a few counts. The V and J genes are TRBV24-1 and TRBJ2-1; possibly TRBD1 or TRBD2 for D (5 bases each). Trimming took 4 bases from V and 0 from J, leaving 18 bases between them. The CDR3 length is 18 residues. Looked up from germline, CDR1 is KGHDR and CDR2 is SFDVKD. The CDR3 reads CATSDSTTGTSSYNEQFF. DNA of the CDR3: TGTGCCACCAGTGACTCTACTACCGGGACGTCCTCCTACAATGAGCAGTTCTTC.

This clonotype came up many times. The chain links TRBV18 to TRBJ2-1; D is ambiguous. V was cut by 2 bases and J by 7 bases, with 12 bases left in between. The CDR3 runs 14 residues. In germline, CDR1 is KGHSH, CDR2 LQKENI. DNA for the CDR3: TGTGCCAGCTCACCAGATGGGCATCGTAATGAGCAGTTCTTC. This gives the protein CASSPDGHRNEQFF.

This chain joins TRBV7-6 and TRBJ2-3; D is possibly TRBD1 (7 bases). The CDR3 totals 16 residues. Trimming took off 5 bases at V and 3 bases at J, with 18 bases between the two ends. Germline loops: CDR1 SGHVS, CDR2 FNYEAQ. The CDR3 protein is CASSPLGGGRTDTQYF. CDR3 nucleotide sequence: TGTGCCAGCAGCCCCCTTGGAGGGGGCAGAACAGATACGCAGTATTTT.

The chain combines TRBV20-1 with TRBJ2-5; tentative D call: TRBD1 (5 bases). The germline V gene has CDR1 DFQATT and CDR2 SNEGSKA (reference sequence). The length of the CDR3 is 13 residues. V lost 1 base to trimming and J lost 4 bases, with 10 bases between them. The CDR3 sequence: CSARVPGIETQYF. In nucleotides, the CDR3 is TGCAGTGCTAGAGTCCCAGGGATAGAGACCCAGTACTTC.

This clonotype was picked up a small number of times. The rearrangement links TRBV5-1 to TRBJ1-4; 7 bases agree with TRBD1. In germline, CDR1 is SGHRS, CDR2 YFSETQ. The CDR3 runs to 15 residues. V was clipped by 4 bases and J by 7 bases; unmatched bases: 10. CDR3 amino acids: CASSHNRGGGEKLFF. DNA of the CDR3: TGCGCCAGCAGCCATAACAGGGGAGGAGGTGAAAAACTGTTTTTT.

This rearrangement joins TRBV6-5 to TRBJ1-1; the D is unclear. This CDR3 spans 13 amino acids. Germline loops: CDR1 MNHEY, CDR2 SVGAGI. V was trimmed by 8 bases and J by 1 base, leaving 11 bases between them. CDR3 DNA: TGTGCCAGCCGCCCGGGGTCGAACACTGAAGCTTTCTTT. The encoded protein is CASRPGSNTEAFF.

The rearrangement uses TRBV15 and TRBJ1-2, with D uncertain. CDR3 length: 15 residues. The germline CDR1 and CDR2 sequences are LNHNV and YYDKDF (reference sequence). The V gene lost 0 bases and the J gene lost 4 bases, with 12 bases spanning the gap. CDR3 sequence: CATSRDGDEGYGYTF. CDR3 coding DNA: TGTGCCACCAGCAGAGATGGAGATGAGGGCTATGGCTACACCTTC.

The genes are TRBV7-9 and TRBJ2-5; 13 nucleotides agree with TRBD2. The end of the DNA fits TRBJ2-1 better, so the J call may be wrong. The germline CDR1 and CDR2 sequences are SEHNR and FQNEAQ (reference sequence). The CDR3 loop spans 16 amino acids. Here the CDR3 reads CASSPRTSGRTNEQFF. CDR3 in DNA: TGTGCCAGCAGTCCGAGGACTAGCGGGAGAACAAATGAGCAGTTCTTC.

The CDR3 DNA is TGTGCCATCAGTCTAGGGGCAGGGAAAGGGAGCACAGATACGCAGTATTTT. This sequence encodes CAISLGAGKGSTDTQYF. The rearrangement joins TRBV10-3 to TRBJ2-3; tentative D call: TRBD1 (5 bases). The CDR3 is 17 amino acids. The germline V gene encodes CDR1 ENHRY and CDR2 SYGVKD. Trimming cost V 5 bases and J 0 bases, with 18 bases left between them.

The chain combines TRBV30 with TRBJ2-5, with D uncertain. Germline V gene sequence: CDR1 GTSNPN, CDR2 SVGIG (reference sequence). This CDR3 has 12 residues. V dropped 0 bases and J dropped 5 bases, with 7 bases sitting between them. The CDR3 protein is CAWSVIRETQYF. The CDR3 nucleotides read TGTGCCTGGAGTGTAATACGGGAGACCCAGTACTTC. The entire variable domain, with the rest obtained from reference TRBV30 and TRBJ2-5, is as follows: SQTIHQWPATLVQPVGSPLSLECTVEGTSNPNLYWYRQAAGRGLQLLFYSVGIGQISSEVPQNLSASRPQDRQFILSSKKLLLSDSGFYLCAWSVIRETQYFGPGTRLLVL.

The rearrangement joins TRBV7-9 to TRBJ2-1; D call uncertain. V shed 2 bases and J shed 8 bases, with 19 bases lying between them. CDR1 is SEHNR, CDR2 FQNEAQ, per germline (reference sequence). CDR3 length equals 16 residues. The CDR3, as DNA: TGTGCCAGCAGCTTATTGAAGTCTTCCCTGTGGGATGAGCAGTTCTTC. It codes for CASSLLKSSLWDEQFF.

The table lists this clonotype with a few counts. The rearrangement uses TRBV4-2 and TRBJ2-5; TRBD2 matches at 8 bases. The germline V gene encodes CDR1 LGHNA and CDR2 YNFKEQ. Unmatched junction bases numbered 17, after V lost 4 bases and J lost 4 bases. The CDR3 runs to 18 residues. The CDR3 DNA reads TGTGCCAGCAGCCGCCTAGGGAGCAGCGGGGGTTTGGCAGAGACCCAGTACTTC. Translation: CASSRLGSSGGLAETQYF.

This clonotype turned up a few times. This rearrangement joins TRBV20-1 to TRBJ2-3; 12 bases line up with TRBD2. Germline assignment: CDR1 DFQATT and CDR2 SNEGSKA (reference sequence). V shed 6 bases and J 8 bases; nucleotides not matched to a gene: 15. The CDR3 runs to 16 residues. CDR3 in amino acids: CSAPEGTSGPRGTQYF. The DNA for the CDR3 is TGCAGTGCGCCTGAAGGGACTAGCGGGCCTCGGGGTACGCAGTATTTT.

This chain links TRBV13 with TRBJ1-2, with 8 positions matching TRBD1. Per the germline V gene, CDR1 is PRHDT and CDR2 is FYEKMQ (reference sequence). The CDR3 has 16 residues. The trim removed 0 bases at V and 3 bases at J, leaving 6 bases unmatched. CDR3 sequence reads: CASSLGLGDRYYGYTF. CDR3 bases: TGTGCCAGCAGCTTAGGCCTAGGGGACAGGTACTATGGCTACACCTTC.

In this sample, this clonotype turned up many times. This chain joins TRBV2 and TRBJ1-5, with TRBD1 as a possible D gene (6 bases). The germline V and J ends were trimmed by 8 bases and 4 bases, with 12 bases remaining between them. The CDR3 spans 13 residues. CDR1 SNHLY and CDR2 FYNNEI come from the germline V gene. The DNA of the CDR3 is TGTGCCAGCGGACGGGACACTAATCAGCCCCAGCATTTT. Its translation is CASGRDTNQPQHF. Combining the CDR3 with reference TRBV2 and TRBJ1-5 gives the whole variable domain EPEVTQTPSHQVTQMGQEVILRCVPISNHLYFYWYRQILGQKVEFLVSFYNNEISEKSEIFDDQFSVERPDGSNFTLKIRSTKLEDSAMYFCASGRDTNQPQHFGDGTRLSIL.

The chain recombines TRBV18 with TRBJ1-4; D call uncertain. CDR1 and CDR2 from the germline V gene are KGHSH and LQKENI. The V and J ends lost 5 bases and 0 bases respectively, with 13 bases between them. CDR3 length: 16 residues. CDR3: CASSSQFGTTNEKLFF. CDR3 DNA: TGTGCCAGCTCATCACAGTTTGGAACAACTAATGAAAAACTGTTTTTT.

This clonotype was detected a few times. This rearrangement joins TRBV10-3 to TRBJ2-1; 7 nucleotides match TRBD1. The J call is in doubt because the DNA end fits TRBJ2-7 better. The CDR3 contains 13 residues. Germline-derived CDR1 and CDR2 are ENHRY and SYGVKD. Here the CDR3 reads CAIRADRSGEQYV. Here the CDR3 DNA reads TGTGCCATCAGGGCGGACAGGTCGGGGGAGCAGTACGTC.